This TCR beta chain came from a study of T cells after yellow fever vaccination. Turning to the study itself: Any fraction with a low cell number was prepared using SMART-Seq v4 Ultra Low Input.

TCRdb called the 5' RACE reads again in MiXCR, with one record for every CDR3 protein. The table shows a few hundred thousand distinct CDR3 sequences, with roughly 21% occurring only once. The CDR3 is 16 amino acids. V lost 0 bases, J lost 2 bases, and 14 bases lay in between. CDR1 is SQVTM, CDR2 ANQGSEA, per germline. This specimen consisted of PBMCs, obtained 15 days after the yellow fever booster vaccination. This TCR came from a man younger than 45 who received the YFV17D yellow fever vaccine. The J gene is TRBJ2-1, the V gene TRBV29-1, with a tentative D call TRBD1 (6 bases). CDR3 sequence reads: CSVEELQGSPYNEQFF. CDR3 in DNA: TGCAGCGTTGAAGAGCTCCAGGGGTCCCCCTACAATGAGCAGTTCTTC.